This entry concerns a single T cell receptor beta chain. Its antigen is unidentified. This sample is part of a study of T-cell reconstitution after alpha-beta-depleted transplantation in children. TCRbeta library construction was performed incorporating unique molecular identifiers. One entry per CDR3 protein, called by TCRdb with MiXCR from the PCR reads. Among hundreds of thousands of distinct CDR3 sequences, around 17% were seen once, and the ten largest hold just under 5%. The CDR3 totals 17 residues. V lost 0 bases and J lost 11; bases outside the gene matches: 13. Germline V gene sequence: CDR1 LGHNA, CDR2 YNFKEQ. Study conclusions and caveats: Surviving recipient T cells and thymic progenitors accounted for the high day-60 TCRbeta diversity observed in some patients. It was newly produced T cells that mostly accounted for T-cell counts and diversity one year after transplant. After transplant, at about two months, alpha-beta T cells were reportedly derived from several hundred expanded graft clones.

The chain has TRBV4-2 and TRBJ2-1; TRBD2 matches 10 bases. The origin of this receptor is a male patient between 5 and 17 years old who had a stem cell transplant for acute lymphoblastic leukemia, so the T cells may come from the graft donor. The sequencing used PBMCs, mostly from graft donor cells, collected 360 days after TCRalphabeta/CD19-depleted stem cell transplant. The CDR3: CASSQEGPSGSNFKQFF. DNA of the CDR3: TGTGCCAGCAGCCAAGAGGGGCCTAGCGGGAGCAATTTTAAGCAGTTCTTC.